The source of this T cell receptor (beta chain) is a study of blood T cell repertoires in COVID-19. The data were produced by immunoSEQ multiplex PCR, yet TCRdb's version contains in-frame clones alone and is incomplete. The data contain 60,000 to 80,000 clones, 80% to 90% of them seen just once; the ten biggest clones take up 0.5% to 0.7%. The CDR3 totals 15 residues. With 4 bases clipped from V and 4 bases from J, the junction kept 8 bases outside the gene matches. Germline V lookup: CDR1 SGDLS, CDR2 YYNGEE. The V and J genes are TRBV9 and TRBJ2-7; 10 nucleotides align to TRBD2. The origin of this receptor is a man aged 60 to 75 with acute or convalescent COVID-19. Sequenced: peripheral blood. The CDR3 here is CASSPVASGSYEQYF. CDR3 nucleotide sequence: TGTGCCAGCAGCCCGGTGGCTAGCGGGAGTTACGAGCAGTACTTC. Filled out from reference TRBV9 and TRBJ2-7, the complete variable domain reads DSGVTQTPKHLITATGQRVTLRCSPRSGDLSVYWYQQSLDQGLQFLIQYYNGEERAKGNILERFSAQQFPDLHSELNLSSLELGDSALYFCASSPVASGSYEQYFGPGTRLTVT.